A selection of T cell receptor beta chains follows, all from one sample in a study of regulatory T cells in long-lasting Graves disease. MiXCR, run by TCRdb on the multiplex PCR reads, gives a single entry per CDR3 protein. Of 520,000 or so distinct CDR3 sequences in the sample, 12% were seen once. The sample was also reused in another study, on T cells in Graves' hyperthyroidism and ophthalmopathy.

The source was peripheral blood mononuclear cells (PBMCs), collected at new diagnosis, from a patient treated with antithyroid drugs. These receptors all stem from a woman aged 30 to 39 with Graves disease. The CDR3 runs from the conserved cysteine through the conserved F or W. D genes are given only for firm matches. A clone size is listed for some rows: how often the clone was seen (once, few, many), or a class if it is expanded.

D gene	J gene	clone size	V gene	CDR3 protein	CDR3 DNA
-	TRBJ2-1	many	TRBV28	CASSLLRDEQFF	TGTGCCAGCAGTCTCTTGAGGGATGAGCAGTTCTTC
-	TRBJ1-2	-	TRBV19	CASSIVPGNYGYTF	TGTGCCAGTAGTATTGTTCCGGGTAACTATGGCTACACCTTC
-	TRBJ2-1	many	TRBV7-9	CASRLDRNEQFF	TGTGCCAGCAGACTTGACAGAAATGAGCAGTTCTTC
-	TRBJ1-3	many	TRBV2	CASSEGGITGNTIYF	TGTGCCAGCAGTGAAGGGGGAATAACTGGAAACACCATATATTTT
-	TRBJ2-5	many	TRBV11-3	CASSSDRETQYF	TGTGCCAGCAGCTCGGACAGAGAGACCCAGTACTTC
-	TRBJ1-1	many	TRBV4-1	CASSRITGSWGLNTEAFF	TGCGCCAGCAGCCGAATCACCGGGAGCTGGGGCTTGAACACTGAAGCTTTCTTT
-	TRBJ1-5	-	TRBV20-1	CSATTSRGVAQPQHF	TGCAGTGCCACTACCTCCCGGGGGGTGGCCCAGCCCCAGCATTTT
-	TRBJ1-2	many	TRBV30	CAWSVRGPGFYTF	TGTGCCTGGAGTGTACGAGGACCTGGGTTCTACACCTTC
-	TRBJ1-1	-	TRBV27	CASCWALNTEAFF	TGTGCCAGCTGTTGGGCCCTGAACACTGAAGCTTTCTTT
-	TRBJ2-1	many	TRBV19	CASRPAWTDYNEQFF	TGTGCCAGTCGCCCTGCCTGGACTGACTACAATGAGCAGTTCTTC
-	TRBJ2-3	-	TRBV5-1	CASSLERPTLTNTQYF	TGCGCCAGCAGCTTGGAGCGACCTACTTTGACTAATACGCAGTATTTT
-	TRBJ1-6	many	TRBV7-9	CASSLGGSYNSPLHF	TGTGCCAGCAGCTTGGGGGGTTCCTATAATTCACCCCTCCACTTT
TRBD1	TRBJ1-4	once	TRBV9	CASSPYRGLGNEKLFF	TGTGCCAGCAGCCCGTACAGGGGGCTGGGTAATGAAAAACTGTTTTTT
TRBD2	TRBJ2-1	many	TRBV3-1	CASSQHGTSGLYNEQFF	TGTGCCAGCAGCCAACATGGGACTAGCGGGCTATACAATGAGCAGTTCTTC
TRBD1	TRBJ2-7	many	TRBV18	CASSPRQGGNEQYF	TGTGCCAGCTCACCGAGACAGGGGGGAAACGAGCAGTACTTC
TRBD2	TRBJ2-1	-	TRBV11-2	CASSSFGTSGRASYNEQFF	TGTGCCAGCAGCTCGTTCGGGACTAGCGGGAGGGCCTCCTACAATGAGCAGTTCTTC
TRBD2	TRBJ2-5	many	TRBV24-1	CATRDSGRETQYF	TGTGCCACCAGGGATAGCGGGAGAGAGACCCAGTACTTC
-	TRBJ2-1	many	TRBV20-1	CSARGGGDEQFF	TGCAGTGCTAGAGGAGGAGGCGATGAGCAGTTCTTC
TRBD2	TRBJ2-1	many	TRBV11-3	CASRPGRERDNEQFF	TGTGCCAGCCGACCCGGCCGCGAGCGGGATAATGAGCAGTTCTTC
TRBD1	TRBJ2-2	many	TRBV29-1	CSVRTGTGELFF	TGCAGCGTTCGGACAGGAACCGGGGAGCTGTTTTTT
-	TRBJ2-7	many	TRBV28	CASSLFDSVVYEQYF	TGTGCCAGCAGTTTATTCGACAGCGTCGTCTACGAGCAGTACTTC
-	TRBJ1-4	-	TRBV5-1	CASRIATSGEKLFF	TGCGCCAGCAGAATAGCAACCTCCGGGGAAAAACTGTTTTTT
-	TRBJ2-7	many	TRBV20-1	CSASDRADEQYF	TGCAGTGCTAGCGATAGGGCCGACGAGCAGTACTTC
TRBD1	TRBJ2-5	many	TRBV18	CASSLPGQGETQYF	TGTGCCAGCTCTCTCCCGGGACAGGGAGAGACCCAGTACTTC
TRBD1	TRBJ2-2	many	TRBV2	CASSDTDRVTTGELFF	TGTGCCAGCAGTGATACCGACAGGGTGACCACCGGGGAGCTGTTTTTT
-	TRBJ2-1	many	TRBV11-1	CASSSQGGPSYNEQFF	TGTGCCAGCAGCTCCCAAGGGGGTCCCTCCTACAATGAGCAGTTCTTC
-	TRBJ2-1	many	TRBV5-1	CASSSRQYNEQFF	TGTGCCAGCAGTTCCCGGCAGTACAATGAGCAGTTCTTC
-	TRBJ2-7	-	TRBV27	CASGFAGKTSYEQYF	TGTGCCAGCGGTTTTGCTGGGAAGACCTCCTACGAGCAGTACTTC
-	TRBJ1-5	few	TRBV11-2	CASSWDGPNQPQHF	TGTGCCAGCAGCTGGGACGGTCCCAATCAGCCCCAGCATTTT